The clone carrying this T cell receptor beta chain was counted many times. TCRbeta library preparation incorporated unique molecular identifiers. TCRdb passed the PCR reads through MiXCR, listing each CDR3 protein once. The sample holds about 610,000 distinct CDR3 sequences, roughly a tenth seen once. CDR1 SGHTA and CDR2 FQGNSA come from the germline V gene. The V end was cut by 1 base, the J end by 2 bases, with 9 bases between. The CDR3 covers 14 residues. These data belong to a study of T-cell reconstitution after alpha-beta-depleted transplantation in children. This receptor was identified in a human donor who donated a stem cell graft to a child with acute myeloid leukemia. The V call is TRBV7-2, the J call TRBJ2-7; tentative D call: TRBD1 (6 bases). The specimen was PBMCs from the stem cell graft donor, collected from the stem cell graft. The CDR3 spells CASSLGDKTYEQYF. The CDR3 DNA sequence: TGTGCCAGCAGCTTAGGGGACAAAACCTACGAGCAGTACTTC.